The 2 T cell receptor beta chains reported below all come from one sample, sequenced in a study of blood T cells in healthy people across ages. Primers used in a second PCR of about 7 to 12 cycles were a sample-barcoded 5' primer and a J-beta primer mix. MiXCR, run by TCRdb on the 5' RACE reads, gives a single entry per CDR3 protein. The sample has 600,000 to 850,000 distinct CDR3 sequences, roughly 25% seen once. These same data were also listed under a study on T cells of mothers and their children.

The sequenced sample consisted of blood. Receptors were obtained from a boy aged 5-17 years in good health.

This chain connects TRBV5-1 to TRBJ2-3, with 9 bases that match TRBD2. Germline CDR1 and CDR2: SGHRS and YFSETQ. The CDR3 consists of 16 residues. V was pared by 4 bases and J by 6 bases, with 12 bases of the junction left unmatched. The CDR3 DNA is TGCGCCAGCAGCGCCTACGTTAGCGGGAGACCCGATACGCAGTATTTT. It codes for CASSAYVSGRPDTQYF.

The V gene is TRBV29-1, the J gene TRBJ2-4, with 7 bases matching TRBD1. Germline CDR1 SQVTM, CDR2 ANQGSEA. With 4 bases clipped from V and 9 bases from J, the junction kept 9 bases outside the gene matches. CDR3 length: 13 residues. The CDR3: CSVGAGTEGIQYF. The CDR3 region has the DNA TGCAGCGTTGGGGCCGGGACAGAGGGCATTCAGTACTTC.